This entry lists 7 T cell receptor beta chains sequenced from one sample in a study of blood T cell repertoires in COVID-19. This table comes from immunoSEQ multiplex PCR, and its TCRdb copy is limited to in-frame clones, with some not included. The repertoire consists of some 150,000 clones, with over 80% occurring once and the leading ten covering around 3.1%. Sequences were obtained from peripheral blood. The receptors derive from a woman in her thirties or forties with active or convalescent COVID-19.

This rearrangement joins TRBV5-8 to TRBJ1-2, with D unresolved. There are 11 residues in the CDR3. V dropped 3 bases and J dropped 5 bases, with 5 bases sitting between them. Germline V gives CDR1 SGHTS, CDR2 YDEGEE. CDR3 loop: CASSSPYGYTF. CDR3 bases: TGTGCCAGCAGCTCCCCATATGGCTACACCTTC.

V and J are TRBV13 and TRBJ2-7, with 8 bases fitting TRBD2. This CDR3 contains 15 residues. The V and J ends lost 3 bases and 0 bases, in that order; junction bases with no gene match: 4. Germline V gene data show CDR1 as PRHDT and CDR2 as FYEKMQ (reference sequence). The CDR3 DNA sequence: TGTGCCAGCAGCTTTCAACTAGCGGCCTCCTACGAGCAGTACTTC. Encoded protein: CASSFQLAASYEQYF.

The chain combines TRBV24-1 with TRBJ2-7; D might be TRBD1 (5 bases). CDR3 size: 15 residues. Germline V lookup: CDR1 KGHDR, CDR2 SFDVKD. Trimming took 3 bases from V and 1 from J, leaving 12 bases between them. CDR3 in amino acids: CATSDPRRQSYEQYF. In DNA form, the CDR3 reads TGTGCCACCAGTGATCCTAGAAGACAGTCCTACGAGCAGTACTTC.

The rearrangement uses TRBV28 and TRBJ1-4; 7 bases align to TRBD1. CDR3 length equals 15 residues. After removal of 5 bases from V and 7 bases from J, the junction contained 10 bases not matched to a gene. The germline gives CDR1 MDHEN, CDR2 SYDVKM. In DNA, the CDR3 is TGTGCCAGCAGTCAAATAACAGGGGTTGGTGAAAAACTGTTTTTT. Its translation: CASSQITGVGEKLFF.

This clone showed up just once. The genes are TRBV11-3 and TRBJ1-4, with D unclear. CDR1 SGHNT and CDR2 YENEEA come from the germline V gene. The CDR3 loop spans 14 amino acids. The V gene lost 4 bases and the J gene lost 4 bases, with 10 bases spanning the gap. CDR3 DNA: TGTGCCAGCAGCTCCGGCGGTATTAATGAAAAACTGTTTTTT. It codes for CASSSGGINEKLFF.

The sample holds one count of this clone. The chain is built from TRBV5-1 and TRBJ2-7; 10 nucleotides align to TRBD2. The length of the CDR3 is 15 residues. V shed 4 bases and J 3 bases; nucleotides not matched to a gene: 7. Germline CDR1 is SGHRS and CDR2 is YFSETQ. In nucleotides, the CDR3 is TGCGCCAGCAGCCCTAGAGCGGGAGGGCGCTACGAGCAGTACTTC. Protein sequence: CASSPRAGGRYEQYF.

J is TRBJ2-1 and V is TRBV6-5; TRBD2 matches 8 bases. Germline V gene data show CDR1 as MNHEY and CDR2 as SVGAGI. Trimming at V came to 6 bases and at J to 2 bases, leaving 6 bases not matched to a gene. This CDR3 is built from 15 residues. CDR3 protein: CASSPGGLPYNEQFF. CDR3 DNA: TGTGCCAGCAGCCCGGGGGGGCTTCCCTACAATGAGCAGTTCTTC.